Only one count was recorded for the clone carrying this T cell receptor (beta chain). This specimen belongs to a study of shared clonotypes between healthy human individuals. Assay runs were performed at deep level. Every subset had its genomic DNA shared out evenly among several immunoSEQ plates. Libraries were prepared by immunoSEQ multiplex PCR; TCRdb keeps only in-frame clonotypes and omits some of them. There are about 320,000 clones in the sample; around 90% occur only once, and 15% to 20% lies in the top ten. The CDR3 extends over 15 amino acids. The germline V gene encodes CDR1 SNHLY and CDR2 FYNNEI. V shed 8 bases and J shed 0 bases, with 15 bases lying between them.

Sequencing input: memory CD8+ T cells sorted from blood. This sample's subset: CD45RO+ cells pooled with CCR7-negative TemRA cells. J is TRBJ2-3 and V is TRBV2; no reliable D call. This TCR was recovered from a man aged 18 to 30 in good health. In nucleotides, the CDR3 is TGTGCCAGCTACCCGGCGGTTACTAGCACAGATACGCAGTATTTT. Its protein product is CASYPAVTSTDTQYF.